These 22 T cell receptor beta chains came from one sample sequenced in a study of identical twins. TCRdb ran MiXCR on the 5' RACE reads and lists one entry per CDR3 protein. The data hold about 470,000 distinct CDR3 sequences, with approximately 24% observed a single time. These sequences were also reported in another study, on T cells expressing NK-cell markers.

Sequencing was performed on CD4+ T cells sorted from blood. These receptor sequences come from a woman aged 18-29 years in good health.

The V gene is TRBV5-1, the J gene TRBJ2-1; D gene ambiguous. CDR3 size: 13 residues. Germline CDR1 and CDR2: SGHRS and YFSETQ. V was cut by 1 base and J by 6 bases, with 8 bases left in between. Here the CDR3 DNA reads TGCGCCAGCAGCTTGAGCTTGGGCAATGAGCAGTTCTTC. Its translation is CASSLSLGNEQFF.

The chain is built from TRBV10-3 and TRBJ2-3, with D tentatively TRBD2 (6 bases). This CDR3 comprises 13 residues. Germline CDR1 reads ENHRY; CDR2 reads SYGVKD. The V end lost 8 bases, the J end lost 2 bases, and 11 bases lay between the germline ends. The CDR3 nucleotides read TGTGCCATCCTCGGGACTTACACAGATACGCAGTATTTT. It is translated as CAILGTYTDTQYF.

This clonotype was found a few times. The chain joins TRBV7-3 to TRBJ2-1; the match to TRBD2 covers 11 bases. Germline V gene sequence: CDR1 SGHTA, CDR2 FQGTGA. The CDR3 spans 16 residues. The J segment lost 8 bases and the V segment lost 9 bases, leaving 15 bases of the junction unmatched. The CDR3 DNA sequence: TGTGCCAGTCCGTTAGCGGGGGGGCATGTATTCTATGAGCAGTTCTTC. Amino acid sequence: CASPLAGGHVFYEQFF.

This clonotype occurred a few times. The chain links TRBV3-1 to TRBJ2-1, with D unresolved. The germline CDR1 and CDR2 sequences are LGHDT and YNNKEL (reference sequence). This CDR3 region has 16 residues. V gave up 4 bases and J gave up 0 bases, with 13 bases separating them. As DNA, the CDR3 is TGTGCCAGCAGCCTGGGCGCTCCTAGCTCCTACAATGAGCAGTTCTTC. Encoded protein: CASSLGAPSSYNEQFF.

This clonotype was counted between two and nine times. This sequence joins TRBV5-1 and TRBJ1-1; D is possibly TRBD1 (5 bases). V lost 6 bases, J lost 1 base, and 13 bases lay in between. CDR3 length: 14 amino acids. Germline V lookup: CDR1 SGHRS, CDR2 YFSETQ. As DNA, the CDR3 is TGCGCCAGCATTCCCGACAGCAGGAACACTGAAGCTTTCTTT. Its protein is CASIPDSRNTEAFF.

As DNA, the CDR3 is TGCAGCGTTGGGAGGGACAGCTCCTACGAGCAGTACTTC. Translation gives CSVGRDSSYEQYF. V usage is TRBV29-1 and J usage is TRBJ2-7, with D maybe TRBD1 (7 bases). The V gene's germline CDR1 is SQVTM and CDR2 ANQGSEA. V shed 4 bases and J shed 0 bases, with 10 bases lying between them. This CDR3 is built from 13 residues.

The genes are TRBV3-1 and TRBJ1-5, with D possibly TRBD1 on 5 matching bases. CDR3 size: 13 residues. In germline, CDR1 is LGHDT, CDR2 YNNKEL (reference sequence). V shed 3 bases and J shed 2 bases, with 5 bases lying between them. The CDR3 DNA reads TGTGCCAGCAGCCAGGGGCGCAATCAGCCCCAGCATTTT. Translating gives CASSQGRNQPQHF.

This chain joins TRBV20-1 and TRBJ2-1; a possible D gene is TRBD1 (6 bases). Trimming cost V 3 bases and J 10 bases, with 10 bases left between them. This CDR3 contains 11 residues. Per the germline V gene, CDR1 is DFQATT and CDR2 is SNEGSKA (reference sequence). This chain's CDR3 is CSASFDREQFF. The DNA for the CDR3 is TGCAGTGCTAGTTTCGACAGGGAGCAGTTCTTC.

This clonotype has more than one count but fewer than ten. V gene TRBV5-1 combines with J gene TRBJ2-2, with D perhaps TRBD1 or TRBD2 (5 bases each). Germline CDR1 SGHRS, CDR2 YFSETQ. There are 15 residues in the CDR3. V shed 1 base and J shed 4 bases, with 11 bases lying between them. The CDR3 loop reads CASSLISGTTGELFF. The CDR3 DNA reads TGCGCCAGCAGCTTGATTTCCGGGACCACCGGGGAGCTGTTTTTT.

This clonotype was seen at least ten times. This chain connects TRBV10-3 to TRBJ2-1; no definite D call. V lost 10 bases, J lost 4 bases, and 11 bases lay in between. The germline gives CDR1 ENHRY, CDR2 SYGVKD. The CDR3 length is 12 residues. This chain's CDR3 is CATADPYNEQFF. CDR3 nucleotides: TGTGCCACAGCCGACCCTTACAATGAGCAGTTCTTC.

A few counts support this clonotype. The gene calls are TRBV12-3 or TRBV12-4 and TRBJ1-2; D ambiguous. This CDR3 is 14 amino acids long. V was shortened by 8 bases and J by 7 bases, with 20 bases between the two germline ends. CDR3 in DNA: TGTGCCAGCTCATACAGAGGGTCTACGGGTGGCTACACCTTC. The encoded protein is CASSYRGSTGGYTF.

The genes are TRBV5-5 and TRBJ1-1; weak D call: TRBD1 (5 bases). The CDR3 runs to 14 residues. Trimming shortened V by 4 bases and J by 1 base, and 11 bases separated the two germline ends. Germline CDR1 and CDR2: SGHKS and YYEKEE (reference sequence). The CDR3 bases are TGTGCCAGCAGCCAACAGGTGAAGAACACTGAAGCTTTCTTT. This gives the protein CASSQQVKNTEAFF.

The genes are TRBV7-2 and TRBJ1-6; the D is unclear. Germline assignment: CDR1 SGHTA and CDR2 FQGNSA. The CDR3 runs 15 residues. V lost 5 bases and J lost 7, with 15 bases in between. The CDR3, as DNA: TGTGCCAGCAGCCCCAGAAGATTCGACAATTCACCCCTCCACTTT. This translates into CASSPRRFDNSPLHF.

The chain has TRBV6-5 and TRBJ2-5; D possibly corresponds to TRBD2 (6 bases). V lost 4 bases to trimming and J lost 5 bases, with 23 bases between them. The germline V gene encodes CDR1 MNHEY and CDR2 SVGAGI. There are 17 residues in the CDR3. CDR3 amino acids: CASSSASGTGKSETQYF. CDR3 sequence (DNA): TGTGCCAGCAGTTCCGCCTCCGGGACTGGGAAGTCGGAGACCCAGTACTTC.

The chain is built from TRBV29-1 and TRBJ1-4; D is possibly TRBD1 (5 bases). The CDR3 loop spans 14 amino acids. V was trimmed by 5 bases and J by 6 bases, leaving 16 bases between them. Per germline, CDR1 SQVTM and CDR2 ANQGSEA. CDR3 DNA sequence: TGCAGCGTTCCCGGCGGGACGAGTGATGAAAAACTGTTTTTT. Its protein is CSVPGGTSDEKLFF.

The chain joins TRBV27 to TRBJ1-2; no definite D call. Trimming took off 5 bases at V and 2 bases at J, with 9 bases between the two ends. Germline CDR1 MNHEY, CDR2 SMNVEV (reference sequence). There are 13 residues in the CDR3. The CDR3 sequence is CASSQRPNYGYTF. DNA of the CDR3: TGTGCCAGCAGTCAGAGACCGAACTATGGCTACACCTTC.

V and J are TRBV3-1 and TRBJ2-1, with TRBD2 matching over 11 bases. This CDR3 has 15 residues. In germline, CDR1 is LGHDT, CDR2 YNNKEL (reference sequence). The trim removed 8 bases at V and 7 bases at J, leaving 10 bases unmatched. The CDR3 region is CASSRLAGSFNEQFF. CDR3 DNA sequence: TGTGCCAGCTCTCGACTAGCGGGATCCTTTAATGAGCAGTTCTTC.

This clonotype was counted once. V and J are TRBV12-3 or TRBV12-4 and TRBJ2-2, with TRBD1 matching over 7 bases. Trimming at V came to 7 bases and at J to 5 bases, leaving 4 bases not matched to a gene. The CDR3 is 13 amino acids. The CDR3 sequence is CASTPQGTGELFF. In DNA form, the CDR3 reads TGTGCCAGCACTCCACAGGGGACCGGGGAGCTGTTTTTT.

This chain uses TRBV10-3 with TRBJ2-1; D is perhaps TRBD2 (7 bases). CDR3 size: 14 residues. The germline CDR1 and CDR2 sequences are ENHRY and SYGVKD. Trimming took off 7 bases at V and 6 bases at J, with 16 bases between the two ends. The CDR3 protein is CAIKRGGPGNEQFF. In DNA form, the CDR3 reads TGTGCCATCAAAAGGGGGGGGCCTGGCAATGAGCAGTTCTTC.

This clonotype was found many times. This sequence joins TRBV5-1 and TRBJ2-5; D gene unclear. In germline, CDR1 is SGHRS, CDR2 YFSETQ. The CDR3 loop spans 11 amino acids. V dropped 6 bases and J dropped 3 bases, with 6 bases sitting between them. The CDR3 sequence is CASKGEETQYF. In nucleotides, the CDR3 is TGCGCCAGCAAAGGCGAAGAGACCCAGTACTTC.

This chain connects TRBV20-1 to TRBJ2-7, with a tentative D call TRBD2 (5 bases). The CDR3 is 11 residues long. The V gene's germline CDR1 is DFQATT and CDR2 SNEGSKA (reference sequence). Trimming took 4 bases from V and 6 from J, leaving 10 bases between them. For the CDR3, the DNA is TGCAGTGCTACTCGCGGAGGCGAGCAGTACTTC. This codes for CSATRGGEQYF.

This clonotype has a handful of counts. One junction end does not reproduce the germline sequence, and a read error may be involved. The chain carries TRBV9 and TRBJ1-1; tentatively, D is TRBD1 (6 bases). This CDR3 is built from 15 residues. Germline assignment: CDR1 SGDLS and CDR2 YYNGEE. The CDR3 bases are TGTGCCAGCAGCCCCCGCCGGGGGCTTAACACTGAAGCCTTCTTT. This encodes CASSPRRGLNTEAFF.